These T cell receptor beta chains were read from a single sample in a study of blood T cell repertoires in COVID-19. Only in-frame clones appear in the TCRdb table, and some are missing; sequencing was by immunoSEQ multiplex PCR. The repertoire holds some 260,000 clones, with 85% to 90% as singletons. What was sequenced was peripheral blood. The receptors originated from an elderly man with acute or convalescent COVID-19. The CDR3 runs from the conserved cysteine through the conserved F or W. D genes are given only for firm matches. A clone size is listed for some rows: how often the clone was seen (once, few, many), or a class if it is expanded.

j_gene	d_gene	abundance	v_gene	CDR3aa	CDR3nt
TRBJ1-4	TRBD1	few	TRBV19	CASTLSVGTVRRKEKLFF	TGTGCCAGTACCCTATCCGTCGGGACAGTCAGGAGGAAGGAAAAACTGTTTTTT
TRBJ1-2	TRBD1	.	TRBV7-6	CASSLDGDPGQGKNGYTF	TGTGCCAGCAGCTTAGACGGGGACCCCGGACAGGGGAAGAATGGCTACACCTTC
TRBJ2-5	.	.	TRBV7-9	CASSLPTSGTQYF	TGTGCCAGCAGCTTACCGACAAGTGGGACCCAGTACTTC
TRBJ2-3	.	.	TRBV18	CASSPPVSPDTQYF	TGTGCCAGCTCACCACCTGTGAGCCCCGATACGCAGTATTTT
TRBJ2-7	TRBD2	.	TRBV6-2/TRBV6-3	CASSFRLAGYEQYF	TGTGCCAGCAGTTTTAGGCTAGCGGGATACGAGCAGTACTTC
TRBJ2-3	.	.	TRBV7-3	CASSLNPGASTDTQYF	TGTGCCAGCAGCTTAAATCCAGGGGCTAGCACAGATACGCAGTATTTT
TRBJ1-6	TRBD1	.	TRBV4-1	CASSQYRDSNSPLHF	TGCGCCAGCAGCCAATACCGGGACAGCAATTCACCCCTCCACTTT
TRBJ1-4	.	.	TRBV10-3	CAISESSGGATNEKLFF	TGTGCCATCAGTGAGTCAAGCGGGGGCGCAACTAATGAAAAACTGTTTTTT
TRBJ2-7	TRBD1	.	TRBV4-3	CASSQFTPGTAETYEQYF	TGCGCCAGCAGCCAATTCACCCCCGGGACAGCTGAGACCTACGAGCAGTACTTC
TRBJ2-2	.	once	TRBV5-1	CASSSDYPVAGELFF	TGCGCCAGCAGCTCGGACTACCCGGTGGCCGGGGAGCTGTTTTTT
TRBJ2-7	TRBD2	.	TRBV9	CASSVSAGTSGFSYEQYF	TGTGCCAGCAGCGTATCCGCGGGCACTAGCGGGTTTTCCTACGAGCAGTACTTC
TRBJ2-5	TRBD2	.	TRBV6-2/TRBV6-3	CASSSEGLAAETQYF	TGTGCCAGCAGTTCCGAAGGACTAGCGGCGGAGACCCAGTACTTC
TRBJ2-3	.	few	TRBV29-1	CSVEDGQGTDTQYF	TGCAGCGTTGAAGATGGGCAGGGAACAGATACGCAGTATTTT
TRBJ2-5	TRBD2	.	TRBV15	CATSRQTSGGAETQYF	TGTGCCACCAGCAGACAGACTAGCGGGGGGGCTGAGACCCAGTACTTC
TRBJ2-4	.	.	TRBV7-2	CASSPLGGSVDIQYF	TGTGCCAGCAGCCCCCTGGGGGGATCTGTGGACATTCAGTACTTC
TRBJ1-2	TRBD1	.	TRBV19	CASSKGQTPNYGYTF	TGTGCCAGTAGTAAGGGACAGACCCCGAACTATGGCTACACCTTC
TRBJ2-7	.	.	TRBV6-2/TRBV6-3	CASSYGGAVNYEQYF	TGTGCCAGCAGTTATGGAGGGGCCGTGAACTACGAGCAGTACTTC
TRBJ2-2	TRBD2	.	TRBV7-8	CASSLIQREVPGELFF	TGTGCCAGCAGCTTAATCCAGCGGGAGGTGCCCGGGGAGCTGTTTTTT
TRBJ2-3	.	.	TRBV12-3/TRBV12-4	CASSFTGMDTQYF	TGTGCCAGCAGTTTCACAGGGATGGATACGCAGTATTTT
TRBJ1-1	.	.	TRBV28	CASLLTGKNTEAFF	TGTGCCAGTCTTTTAACAGGGAAGAACACTGAAGCTTTCTTT
TRBJ2-3	.	.	TRBV11-2	CASSLEARALDTQYF	TGTGCCAGCAGCTTAGAGGCCAGGGCATTAGATACGCAGTATTTT
TRBJ2-7	.	.	TRBV18	CASSPSGAAYEQYF	TGTGCCAGCTCACCAAGCGGAGCGGCCTACGAGCAGTACTTC
TRBJ2-7	.	.	TRBV27	CASSLFRGSSEQYF	TGTGCCAGCAGTTTGTTCAGGGGATCGTCCGAGCAGTACTTC
TRBJ1-2	TRBD1	.	TRBV5-4	CASSAGQTNYGYTF	TGTGCCAGCAGCGCGGGACAGACTAACTATGGCTACACCTTC
TRBJ1-5	.	.	TRBV6-5	CASSRWGGNQPQHF	TGTGCCAGCAGCCGGTGGGGCGGCAATCAGCCCCAGCATTTT
TRBJ2-1	TRBD1	.	TRBV7-9	CASSLRTGGDEQFF	TGTGCCAGCAGCTTGAGGACAGGGGGAGATGAGCAGTTCTTC
TRBJ2-1	TRBD2	.	TRBV6-4	CASSGATSGGTDEQFF	TGTGCCAGCAGTGGGGCGACTAGCGGGGGTACAGATGAGCAGTTCTTC
TRBJ2-1	.	.	TRBV4-3	CASSPDREVNNEQFF	TGCGCCAGCAGCCCCGACAGGGAGGTTAACAATGAGCAATTCTTC
TRBJ1-5	TRBD1	.	TRBV27	CASSLGGQGYQPQHF	TGTGCCAGCAGTTTAGGGGGACAGGGCTACCAGCCCCAGCATTTT
TRBJ1-1	.	once	TRBV7-2	CASSLAGGAYTEAFF	TGTGCCAGCAGCTTAGCGGGGGGGGCCTACACTGAAGCTTTCTTT
TRBJ2-1	TRBD2	.	TRBV6-1	CASRETSGRAQSSYNEQFF	TGTGCCAGCAGGGAAACTAGCGGGAGGGCCCAAAGCTCCTACAATGAGCAGTTCTTC
TRBJ2-7	.	once	TRBV9	CASSVVEGAYEQYF	TGTGCCAGCAGCGTAGTGGAAGGGGCCTACGAGCAGTACTTC
TRBJ1-2	.	once	TRBV7-3	CASSLDWQGLSF	TGTGCCAGCAGCTTAGATTGGCAGGGGTTATCCTTC
TRBJ2-1	TRBD2	.	TRBV7-2	CASSPGTSGGIPNEQFF	TGTGCCAGCAGCCCTGGGACTAGCGGGGGAATTCCCAATGAGCAGTTCTTC
TRBJ1-6	TRBD1	.	TRBV25-1	CASSRTGGLPPSPLHF	TGTGCCAGCAGTAGAACAGGGGGCCTACCACCTTCACCCCTCCACTTT
TRBJ2-1	TRBD1	.	TRBV7-2	CASSSPMDRGLGNEQFF	TGTGCCAGCAGCTCACCAATGGACAGGGGGCTTGGTAATGAGCAGTTCTTC
TRBJ2-3	TRBD2	.	TRBV19	CASSSTSGSTDTQYF	TGTGCCAGTAGTTCGACTAGCGGGAGTACAGATACGCAGTATTTT
TRBJ1-2	TRBD1	once	TRBV7-2	CASSSPIQGKDYGYTF	TGTGCCAGCAGCTCCCCCATACAGGGGAAGGACTATGGCTACACCTTC
TRBJ2-7	.	.	TRBV18	CASSPAQGRYEQYF	TGTGCCAGCTCACCAGCCCAGGGGAGATACGAGCAGTACTTC
TRBJ2-7	TRBD1	few	TRBV5-1	CASSLEFGTGANEQYF	TGCGCCAGCAGCTTGGAATTCGGGACAGGGGCGAATGAGCAGTACTTC
TRBJ2-1	TRBD1	.	TRBV5-1	CASSLLTGGSYNEQFF	TGCGCCAGCAGCTTGTTGACAGGGGGCTCCTACAATGAGCAGTTCTTC
TRBJ2-7	.	.	TRBV7-7	CASSEGGQSYEQYF	TGTGCCAGCAGCGAGGGGGGACAGTCCTACGAGCAGTACTTC
TRBJ2-1	TRBD2	.	TRBV11-2	CASSSGIAGSNEQFF	TGTGCCAGCAGCTCCGGAATAGCGGGGAGCAATGAGCAGTTCTTC
TRBJ2-3	.	.	TRBV7-2	CASSFGPSTDTQYF	TGTGCCAGCAGCTTCGGTCCTAGCACAGATACGCAGTATTTT
TRBJ2-1	.	.	TRBV5-1	CASSPLQGPMSEQFF	TGCGCCAGCAGCCCCCTGCAGGGGCCGATGAGTGAGCAGTTCTTC
TRBJ1-2	.	.	TRBV6-2/TRBV6-3	CASSYRDSLGGYTF	TGTGCCAGCAGTTACCGAGACAGCCTAGGCGGCTACACCTTC
TRBJ2-3	.	.	TRBV9	CASSPRRDTQYF	TGTGCCAGCAGCCCACGCCGGGATACGCAGTATTTT
TRBJ2-7	TRBD2	.	TRBV28	CAAPAPASGSWEQYF	TGTGCCGCCCCCGCCCCAGCTAGCGGATCGTGGGAGCAGTACTTC
TRBJ2-5	TRBD2	.	TRBV7-9	CASSYGLAVYQETQYF	TGTGCCAGCAGCTACGGACTAGCGGTGTACCAAGAGACCCAGTACTTC
TRBJ1-6	.	.	TRBV18	CASSPGEANSPLHF	TGTGCCAGCTCACCGGGGGAGGCTAATTCACCCCTCCACTTT
TRBJ2-5	TRBD2	.	TRBV5-1	CASSPGLAIETQYF	TGCGCCAGCAGCCCGGGACTAGCAATTGAGACCCAGTACTTC
TRBJ2-5	TRBD2	.	TRBV3-1/TRBV3-2	CASSPQRGGRETQYF	TGTGCCAGCAGCCCCCAGCGGGGGGGCCGGGAGACCCAGTACTTC
TRBJ1-4	.	.	TRBV15	CATSREEGREGEKLFF	TGTGCCACCAGCAGAGAGGAAGGCAGGGAAGGGGAAAAACTGTTTTTT
TRBJ1-6	.	.	TRBV7-3	CASSSEPYNSPLHF	TGTGCCAGCAGCTCAGAACCCTATAATTCACCCCTCCACTTT
TRBJ2-7	.	.	TRBV5-1	CASSLDGRNYEQYF	TGCGCCAGCAGCTTGGACGGTCGAAACTACGAGCAGTACTTC
TRBJ2-7	TRBD1	once	TRBV6-5	CASSLDRDSSYEQYF	TGTGCCAGCAGTTTGGATAGGGACAGCTCCTACGAGCAGTACTTC
TRBJ2-3	TRBD2	.	TRBV9	CASSQVRAGVSDTQYF	TGTGCCAGCAGTCAGGTTAGAGCGGGAGTGTCAGATACGCAGTATTTT
TRBJ1-3	TRBD1	.	TRBV7-2	CASSLQGAAGNTIYF	TGTGCCAGCAGCTTACAGGGGGCAGCCGGAAACACCATATATTTT